The subject of this entry is one T cell receptor beta chain. In this sample, this clone turned up a few times. What antigen it recognizes has not been identified. No qualities accompany the bases; no much larger clone lies one base away. Relative to germline, V is missing 0 bases and J is missing 11 bases, with 7 bases of the junction outside any gene match. The germline V gene gives CDR1 as MNHEY and CDR2 as SVGAGI. Reading from cysteine to phenylalanine, the CDR3 counts 14 amino acids. Only CDR3 DNA remains: 42 bases, in frame from the first base. In total, more than 500 healthy bone marrow donors made up the cohort. At the time of sampling, every cohort member was nominally healthy, though immune exposures that went unrecorded were likely present. The donor was CMV seronegative and was included in the group of a few hundred seronegative cohort members. Every donor gave a peripheral blood sample, and the peripheral blood mononuclear cells from that sample were used for TCR beta sequencing. The Qiagen DNeasy Blood Extraction Kit was used to extract genomic DNA from the blood cell samples.

The entry originates in a study of cytomegalovirus exposure and HLA in healthy donors (TCRdb year 2017). For context, the study as a whole: An earlier analysis of roughly 500 of the donors reported 250 to 300 Gb of sequence data and 90 million to 120 million unique TCR beta sequences obtained from about 170 million T cells. An early release that covered roughly 600 HLA-typed donors contained about 300 gigabases of sequencing data and 80 million or so unique TCR sequences. Of the roughly 400 genotyped donors, about 84% fell in the genetic ancestry cluster associated with self-reported Caucasian donors. The aim of the study was to test whether cataloging public T cell receptors could identify signatures of past pathogen exposure. The study used immunosequencing to profile the T cell repertoires of more than 650 subjects and linked those repertoires to cytomegalovirus serostatus. In addition to the first cohort of roughly 700 subjects, a separate validation cohort of 120 different subjects was used. To predict cytomegalovirus infection status, the study combined high-throughput TCR immunosequencing, statistical association of individual TCRs with disease status, and machine learning. A later analysis re-analyzed previously published TCR beta repertoires from about 730 donors and added high-resolution HLA genotyping to study TCR occurrence patterns. In the later analysis, no new phenotypic data were used to find candidate immune exposures; instead, reliance was placed on TCR beta sequences and their occurrence across donors. In an earlier analysis of roughly 600 of the donors, high-throughput TCR beta sequencing was used to judge whether each TCR beta V gene segment behaved as functional or pseudogenic. Donor age, sex, ethnicity and CMV serostatus were compiled together with the repertoire data. In a later genetic analysis, genome-wide SNP genotypes for about three fifths of the roughly 670 donors were used, and that subset was treated as a discovery cohort. Every discovery cohort repertoire had been produced on one sequencing platform. HLA typing covered class I and class II loci at four-digit resolution. The number of donors typed differed by locus, with roughly 620-630 for A, B, C, DRB1 and DQB1, around 560 for DQA1, about 610 for DPA1, and approximately 470 for DPB1. About five DR-DQ haplotypes were handled as single units for association and clustering because linkage in the cohort was strong. Among about 360 genotyped donors of the cohort, an average of approximately 240,000 unique TCR beta nucleotide sequences were sequenced per donor, about a sixth of them non-productive. General conclusions and limits of the study: The sequencing pipeline was judged likely to have produced a cluster of highly shared sequence variants as a technical artifact. Most CMV-associated TCR beta chains appeared to be HLA-restricted in a later analysis, and the HLA associations seemed to be driven largely by CMV exposure. A later analysis associated about 17,000 TCR beta sequences with specific HLA alleles at a false discovery rate of 0.05. In a later genetic analysis, a missense DCLRE1C variant was associated with V-gene and J-gene trimming of TCR beta chains, and the association was replicated in an independent cohort. Because some donors lacked HLA typing at each locus, the association tests relied only on the typed subset. The cohort was sequenced for TCR beta chains only, and without alpha or paired-chain data the features that could be detected were limited. A later analysis found that HLA-associated TCR beta chains were more clonally expanded and had lower generation probabilities than equally common non-associated chains. Because the 87-base-pair reads could not distinguish some IMGT-functional V segments, including TRBV6-2 and TRBV6-3, those segments were excluded. While some public TCRs were present in many individuals, most TCR sequences turned up only very rarely across donors. According to a later analysis, TCR association rates differed among HLA loci, with DRB1 alleles showing the most associated TCRs and HLA-C alleles showing the fewest. In the study, some 180 TCR beta chains were listed as associated with cytomegalovirus. Because counts were too low, approximately 15 rarely observed V segments, including chromosome 9 orphons, were excluded from the earlier analysis of a few hundred of the donors. For the cohort, immune exposure information was limited to CMV serostatus. In both the original and validation cohorts, the classifier was reported to diagnose cytomegalovirus status with high specificity and sensitivity. According to a later genetic analysis, donors in an Asian-associated ancestry cluster had fewer N-insertions in productive TCRs than the approximately 610-donor mean. It was suggested by the authors that the approach could potentially be generalized to other disease states and immunological phenotypes. An earlier analysis of 450 to 750 of the donors showed that most TCR beta V segments appeared in productive rearrangements either about 87% or about 30% of the time, which broadly matched IMGT annotations. Linkage disequilibrium might explain the correlated functional status among segregating V segments, but an unknown experimental factor could not be ruled out. Strong co-occurrence of HLA alleles, especially DR and DQ, made assigning TCR associations to individual alleles difficult. Several of the top co-occurrence clusters appeared to be linked to parvovirus B19, influenza, CMV and Epstein-Barr virus, according to a later analysis. In vitro tests confirmed that a few of the cytomegalovirus-associated TCR beta chains recognize cytomegalovirus antigens. The presence/absence analyses assumed that sequencing depth was roughly uniform across donors, and that assumption may not be true. A further reported finding was that TCR beta sequences accurately predicted the HLA-A and HLA-B alleles for most subjects in the first cohort.

Library prep was done by the immunoSEQ multiplex PCR assay. A mixture of 60 forward primers for TCR Vbeta segments and 13 reverse primers for TCR Jbeta segments was used in the multiplex PCR. A multiplex PCR assay on genomic DNA amplified the CDR3 region of rearranged TCR beta genes. The Illumina HiSeq System was used to sequence the amplified TCR beta libraries as 87-base-pair reads. The paper's processing steps were these. A later analysis tallied around 82 million unique TCR beta chains across the 700 or so repertoires, and about 12 million of those chains were shared by two or more donors. Raw reads were error-corrected and collapsed into unique sequences by a nearest-neighbor algorithm in which closely related sequences were merged to remove PCR and sequencing errors. To assign V, D and J gene segments, CDR3 sequences were aligned to IMGT reference sequences. For a sequence to be retained, a match of at least six nucleotides to both a V gene segment and a J gene segment was required. Rearrangements were classified as productive when the CDR3 lacked stop codons and remained in frame with V and J, and all other rearrangements were classified as non-productive. CDR3 was defined according to IMGT convention as the region running from the second conserved V-encoded cysteine to the conserved J-encoded phenylalanine. Sequences without an unambiguous match to a single V gene segment were excluded from the earlier analysis of several hundred of the donors. In an earlier analysis of almost 600 of the donors, a V segment was called functional when productive rearrangements were above 56.7%, and segregating when the standard deviation between donors exceeded 5%. A statistical classification framework was built for diagnosing cytomegalovirus status from the catalog of TCR beta chain sequences. V and J gene assignment, in a later analysis, came from comparing TCR nucleotide sequences with IMGT/GENE-DB human TR gene sequences. A later analysis assigned CDR3 sequences and most-parsimonious VDJ recombination scenarios with the TCRdist pipeline. In a later analysis, each TCR beta chain was defined by its CDR3 amino acid sequence together with its V-gene family, and reads without a unique V-gene family were excluded. A later analysis removed 450 to 600 highly shared, low-generation-probability nucleotide sequences to deal with suspected cross-contamination and a sequencing artifact. For each public chain, a later analysis derived a clonal expansion index from normalized ranks of inferred template counts within each repertoire. Generation probabilities in a later analysis came from a VDJ recombination model fitted to out-of-frame rearrangements, and those results were checked against IGoR. In a later analysis, hypergeometric tests were used to score TCR-TCR, TCR-HLA and TCR-CMV co-occurrence, with a repertoire-size bias correction applied to TCR pairs. In a later analysis, false discovery rates were estimated by permuting HLA or CMV assignments 20 times. A later analysis grouped co-occurring TCRs with DBSCAN, adding TCRdist sequence similarity when clustering within HLA-allele-positive subsets. Repertoires with fewer than 30,000 or more than 120,000 public chains, plus five repertoires with anomalous nucleotide sharing, were excluded from co-occurrence clustering. What TCRdb holds here is the immuneACCESS table cut down to in-frame rearrangements. Part of the clones is not present; checked against another copy, under half of the missing clones reflect an unresolved V gene, and the others are unexplained. The D gene and trimming were derived from the DNA, and the V and J assignments and clone size from that table. The sample has 140,000 or so clones on record, around a tenth of them singletons. Roughly 1.9% of the sample is taken by the ten largest.

The chain uses TRBV6-5 and TRBJ2-3; TRBD2 fits 8 bases in the junction. The sequence was collected from a male donor in good health and CMV-seronegative. The source material was PBMCs. The nucleotide sequence is given as TGTGCCAGCAGTTACTCACCCTTGGGACTAGTGCAGTATTTT. It specifies CASSYSPLGLVQYF.